These 31 T cell receptor beta chains came from one sample sequenced in a study of post-analysis software for immune sequencing data. Study outcomes and limitations: Patients had higher frequencies than controls of five TRBV segments, including TRBV5-6, TRBV5-1 and TRBV20-1.

Unique molecular identifiers were built into the TCR beta cDNA libraries. Each CDR3 protein gets one entry after TCRdb re-called the PCR reads with MiXCR. The sample holds hundreds of thousands of distinct CDR3 sequences, approximately 60% seen once. Antigen specificity for these receptors is unknown. Sequencing used blood. These receptor sequences come from a girl aged 2 to 10 with multiple sclerosis.

V usage is TRBV6-1 and J usage is TRBJ2-7, with 10 positions matching TRBD1. The CDR3 spans 13 residues. CDR1 and CDR2 from the germline V gene are MNHNS and SASEGT. Trimming cost V 8 bases and J 4 bases; bases outside gene matches: 5. This chain's CDR3 is CASERDRGYEQYF. CDR3 nucleotide sequence: TGTGCCAGCGAAAGGGACAGGGGTTACGAGCAGTACTTC.

This clonotype was counted a few times. V and J are TRBV29-1 and TRBJ2-3, with unresolved D. This CDR3 is 13 amino acids long. In germline, CDR1 is SQVTM, CDR2 ANQGSEA. Trimming removed 6 bases at V and 7 bases at J, with 17 bases between. CDR3 coding DNA: TGCAGCGTATTGAATCCATGGGGATATACGCAGTATTTT. It is translated as CSVLNPWGYTQYF.

The CDR3 sequence: CSVEDGLAGGLKEETQYF. The DNA of the CDR3 is TGCAGCGTTGAGGACGGACTAGCGGGGGGGCTTAAGGAAGAGACCCAGTACTTC. The chain combines TRBV29-1 with TRBJ2-7; 15 nucleotides line up with TRBD2. The closer fit of TRBJ2-5 to the DNA end suggests the J call may be wrong. The CDR3 consists of 18 residues. Germline CDR1 is SQVTM and CDR2 is ANQGSEA.

As concerns this clonotype: Sequence at one end of the junction differs from germline and may be a read error. This chain connects TRBV20-1 to TRBJ1-2, with a weak D call TRBD1 (5 bases). The CDR3 consists of 14 residues. Germline assignment: CDR1 DFQATT and CDR2 SNEGSKA (reference sequence). DNA of the CDR3: TGCAGCGCTAGAGAGGGAGGGGCCAACTATGGCTACACCTTC. This codes for CSAREGGANYGYTF.

The CDR3, as DNA: TGTGCCATCAGTGAATACACCAGCTCCTACAATGAGCAGTTCTTC. It specifies CAISEYTSSYNEQFF. The chain couples TRBV10-3 to TRBJ2-1; D gene uncertain. V gave up 3 bases and J gave up 0 bases, with 9 bases separating them. Per the germline V gene, CDR1 is ENHRY and CDR2 is SYGVKD. The CDR3 extends over 15 amino acids.

On this clonotype: Because it lacks the conserved phenylalanine or tryptophan at the end, this CDR3 is likely a read error. The rearrangement links TRBV15 to TRBJ2-1; 11 nucleotides agree with TRBD2. Trimming at V came to 0 bases and at J to 8 bases, leaving 9 bases not matched to a gene. The CDR3 loop spans 17 amino acids. From germline, CDR1 is LNHNV and CDR2 YYDKDF (reference sequence). CDR3 region: CATSREGLAASVDEQFY. CDR3 DNA sequence: TGTGCCACCAGCAGAGAGGGACTAGCGGCTTCTGTTGATGAGCAGTTCTAC.

This chain links TRBV4-2 with TRBJ1-5, with D possibly being TRBD1 (6 bases). CDR1 LGHNA and CDR2 YNFKEQ come from the germline V gene. This CDR3 is 14 amino acids long. Trimming took off 0 bases at V and 11 bases at J, with 14 bases between the two ends. The CDR3 spells CASSQDGGGRAQHF. DNA for the CDR3: TGTGCCAGCAGCCAAGACGGAGGGGGAAGGGCCCAGCATTTT.

The chain links TRBV7-9 to TRBJ1-2; 7 positions match TRBD1. This CDR3 contains 14 residues. Per the germline V gene, CDR1 is SEHNR and CDR2 is FQNEAQ (reference sequence). Trimming cost V 5 bases and J 4 bases; bases outside gene matches: 7. The CDR3, as DNA: TGTGCCAGCAGCATGCCGGGACAGACCTATGGCTACACCTTC. This gives the protein CASSMPGQTYGYTF.

The sample holds a few counts of this clonotype. The chain combines TRBV7-2 with TRBJ2-1; D is possibly TRBD2 (7 bases). There are 15 residues in the CDR3. Trimming pared 6 bases from V and 5 bases from J, leaving 17 bases between. Per the germline V gene, CDR1 is SGHTA and CDR2 is FQGNSA. This CDR3 is CASRLGGGPNNEQFF. In DNA, the CDR3 is TGTGCCAGCAGGCTAGGGGGAGGGCCTAACAATGAGCAGTTCTTC. The complete variable domain, with remaining parts taken from reference TRBV7-2 and TRBJ2-1, reads GAGVSQSPSNKVTEKGKDVELRCDPISGHTALYWYRQSLGQGLEFLIYFQGNSAPDKSGLPSDRFSAERTGGSVSTLTIQRTQQEDSAVYLCASRLGGGPNNEQFFGPGTRLTVL.

CDR3 DNA sequence: TGTGCCAGCAGCCCGCCGGAGAGGCGGGAACAAGAGACCCAGTACTTC. Translating gives CASSPPERREQETQYF. This chain connects TRBV7-9 to TRBJ2-5; tentative D call: TRBD2 (6 bases). Trimming cost V 5 bases and J 2 bases, with 18 bases left between them. Per the germline V gene, CDR1 is SEHNR and CDR2 is FQNEAQ (reference sequence). The CDR3 totals 16 residues. The full variable domain, rest sourced from reference TRBV7-9 and TRBJ2-5, is DTGVSQNPRHKITKRGQNVTFRCDPISEHNRLYWYRQTLGQGPEFLTYFQNEAQLEKSRLLSDRFSAERPKGSFSTLEIQRTEQGDSAMYLCASSPPERREQETQYFGPGTRLLVL.

Remarks on this clonotype: Mismatch with germline at one junction end may stem from a read error. This chain uses TRBV29-1 with TRBJ1-2; D gene ambiguous. Germline V gene sequence: CDR1 SQVTM, CDR2 ANQGSEA. CDR3 length: 13 amino acids. The DNA of the CDR3 is TGCAGCGCTGAAGGAGGAGACGGCTATGGCTACACCTTC. Translation: CSAEGGDGYGYTF. Drawing the rest from reference TRBV29-1 and TRBJ1-2, the complete variable domain is SAVISQKPSRDICQRGTSLTIQCQVDSQVTMMFWYRQQPGQSLTLIATANQGSEATYESGFVIDKFPISRPNLTFSTLTVSNMSPEDSSIYLCSAEGGDGYGYTFGSGTRLTVV.

This chain links TRBV9 with TRBJ2-2; 7 nucleotides match TRBD1. V lost 3 bases to trimming and J lost 1 base; unmatched junction nucleotides: 0. This CDR3 region has 14 residues. Germline assignment: CDR1 SGDLS and CDR2 YYNGEE. The CDR3 is CASSGTGNTGELFF. The CDR3 DNA reads TGTGCCAGCAGCGGGACAGGGAACACCGGGGAGCTGTTTTTT.

The V call is TRBV7-3, the J call TRBJ2-7; TRBD1 aligns across 9 bases. V gave up 5 bases and J gave up 2 bases; unmatched junction bases: 7. Germline lookup yields CDR1 SGHTA and CDR2 FQGTGA. CDR3 length: 15 residues. CDR3 amino acids: CASSLQGQGTYEQYF. CDR3 nucleotides: TGTGCCAGCAGCCTCCAAGGACAGGGGACCTACGAGCAGTACTTC.

The chain links TRBV14 to TRBJ1-2, with D tentatively TRBD1 (5 bases). This CDR3 spans 18 amino acids. The germline gives CDR1 SGHDN, CDR2 FVKESK. Deletions cut 2 bases from V and 4 bases from J, with 23 bases between. For the CDR3, the DNA is TGTGCCAGCAGCCAACCTCCATTGGGACCGGAAGCGAGCTATGGCTACACCTTC. Its translation is CASSQPPLGPEASYGYTF. Complete variable domain (other parts from reference TRBV14 and TRBJ1-2): EAGVTQFPSHSVIEKGQTVTLRCDPISGHDNLYWYRRVMGKEIKFLLHFVKESKQDESGMPNNRFLAERTGGTYSTLKVQPAELEDSGVYFCASSQPPLGPEASYGYTFGSGTRLTVV.

This clonotype was seen only once. The chain has TRBV20-1 and TRBJ2-3, with a possible D match to TRBD2 (6 bases). The CDR3 covers 15 residues. Deletions cut 6 bases from V and 0 bases from J, with 16 bases between. Germline V CDR1 and CDR2: DFQATT, SNEGSKA (reference sequence). The CDR3 is CSANPLAGSTDTQYF. The CDR3 DNA sequence: TGCAGTGCCAATCCCCTGGCGGGGAGCACAGATACGCAGTATTTT.

The chain uses TRBV7-9 and TRBJ2-5; D is undetermined. The V end was cut by 0 bases, the J end by 1 base, with 9 bases between. The CDR3 sequence is 15 residues long. Per the germline V gene, CDR1 is SEHNR and CDR2 is FQNEAQ (reference sequence). CDR3 protein: CASSLAVGIQETQYF. The CDR3 DNA sequence: TGTGCCAGCAGCTTAGCGGTGGGAATCCAAGAGACCCAGTACTTC.

V usage is TRBV6-5 and J usage is TRBJ2-4, with 9 bases matching TRBD1. The J call may not be correct, given that the DNA end is closer to TRBJ2-5. This CDR3 is 14 amino acids long. Germline V gives CDR1 MNHEY, CDR2 SVGAGI. In DNA form, the CDR3 reads TGTGCCAGCAGGCTTACAGGGGGCTGGGAGACCCAGTACTTC. Translated, it gives CASRLTGGWETQYF.

The chain employs TRBV28 and TRBJ2-3; 9 bases line up with TRBD2. The CDR3 spans 16 residues. The germline gives CDR1 MDHEN, CDR2 SYDVKM. V shed 3 bases, J shed 2 bases, and the junction held 6 bases outside the gene matches. The CDR3 coding sequence is TGTGCCAGCAGTTTTTCTAGCGGGGATTACACAGATACGCAGTATTTT. This translates into CASSFSSGDYTDTQYF.

This clonotype was detected only a few times. The chain joins TRBV10-3 to TRBJ2-7, with 9 bases that match TRBD1. The V gene end was trimmed by 6 bases and the J gene end by 2 bases; junction bases not matched to a gene: 5. The CDR3 contains 14 residues. CDR1 and CDR2 (germline): ENHRY, SYGVKD. This CDR3 reads CAISTGTGPYEQYF. Written as DNA, the CDR3 is TGTGCCATCAGCACCGGGACAGGGCCCTACGAGCAGTACTTC.

CDR3 in DNA: TGTGCCACCAGCAGAGATGGGGACACCATATATTTT. It yields the protein CATSRDGDTIYF. The chain is built from TRBV15 and TRBJ1-3; D uncertain. V lost 0 bases and J lost 8, with 5 bases in between. The CDR3 covers 12 residues. Per germline, CDR1 LNHNV and CDR2 YYDKDF (reference sequence).

The chain is built from TRBV27 and TRBJ2-2, with 8 nucleotides matching TRBD2. V gave up 5 bases and J gave up 0 bases; unmatched junction bases: 14. Germline V gene lookup returns CDR1 MNHEY and CDR2 SMNVEV (reference sequence). This CDR3 region has 19 residues. CDR3 residues: CASSPPGRSGAPNTGELFF. CDR3 sequence (DNA): TGTGCCAGCAGTCCACCGGGGCGTAGCGGGGCCCCGAACACCGGGGAGCTGTTTTTT.

This clonotype has a single count. Sequence at one end of the junction differs from germline and may be a read error. The V and J genes are TRBV12-3 or TRBV12-4 and TRBJ2-5, with D unclear. The CDR3 runs 12 residues. The CDR3 region has the DNA TGTGCCGGCAGCTTACAGCAAGAGACCCAGTACTTC. It yields the protein CAGSLQQETQYF.

The chain uses TRBV5-1 and TRBJ2-7, with 10 bases aligning to TRBD2. The CDR3 sequence is 15 residues long. V lost 4 bases, J lost 3 bases, and 7 bases stayed unmatched. Germline V gene sequence: CDR1 SGHRS, CDR2 YFSETQ. The CDR3 sequence: CASSISSGGDYEQYF. CDR3 nucleotides: TGCGCCAGCAGCATATCTAGCGGGGGTGACTACGAGCAGTACTTC.

Points on this clonotype: An end of the junction differs from the germline gene, which may be a read error. The V and J genes are TRBV9 and TRBJ2-1; D possibly corresponds to TRBD2 (6 bases). The CDR3 consists of 12 residues. Germline CDR1 and CDR2: SGDLS and YYNGEE. Written as DNA, the CDR3 is TGTGCCGGCAGCGTAGAGCGGGATGAGCAGTTCTTC. As protein: CAGSVERDEQFF.

This clonotype was seen a few times. The chain links TRBV10-3 to TRBJ2-4; 9 nucleotides match TRBD2. Gene TRBJ2-7 matches the end of the DNA better, so the J call may be wrong. Germline V CDR1 and CDR2: ENHRY, SYGVKD. This CDR3 comprises 14 residues. CDR3 sequence reads: CAITSREGGYEQYF. The CDR3 bases are TGTGCCATCACGTCGCGGGAGGGCGGGTACGAGCAGTACTTC.

This chain uses TRBV28 with TRBJ1-2; TRBD1 matches 10 bases. Losses at the gene ends were 7 bases for V and 5 bases for J; bases not matched to a gene: 10. The CDR3 has 15 residues. Germline values: CDR1 MDHEN, CDR2 SYDVKM. CDR3 DNA: TGTGCCAGCAATGGGGGGACAGGGGCCTTTTATGGCTACACCTTC. Its protein product is CASNGGTGAFYGYTF.

This chain links TRBV6-5 with TRBJ2-7, with D maybe TRBD2 (6 bases). Germline V CDR1 and CDR2: MNHEY, SVGAGI. Trimming took off 7 bases at V and 10 bases at J, with 14 bases between the two ends. The CDR3 is 11 amino acids. CDR3 bases: TGTGCCAGCACCGACGGGGGTGCCCAGTACTTC. Amino acids: CASTDGGAQYF.

The genes are TRBV5-1 and TRBJ2-7, with 9 bases identical to TRBD2. This CDR3 contains 17 residues. Losses at the gene ends were 0 bases for V and 7 bases for J; bases not matched to a gene: 14. CDR1 and CDR2 (germline): SGHRS, YFSETQ. Here the CDR3 DNA reads TGCGCCAGCAGCTTGGGTACTAGCGGGTCCCAGTATGGAGAGCAGTACTTC. Protein product: CASSLGTSGSQYGEQYF.

The chain carries TRBV20-1 and TRBJ2-7; the D is unclear. The germline CDR1 and CDR2 sequences are DFQATT and SNEGSKA (reference sequence). The CDR3 has 15 amino acids. The V gene lost 6 bases and the J gene lost 2 bases, with 20 bases spanning the gap. The CDR3 region has the DNA TGCAGTGCCGTCCCCTTAAGTATGGGGACCTACGAGCAGTACTTC. Amino acid sequence: CSAVPLSMGTYEQYF.

This clonotype was seen a single time. V is TRBV7-3 and J is TRBJ2-1, with TRBD1 matching 12 bases. The germline V gene encodes CDR1 SGHTA and CDR2 FQGTGA. V trimming: 5 bases; J trimming: 7 bases; junction bases outside the gene matches: 6. This CDR3 contains 15 residues. Here the CDR3 reads CASSPGTGGWNEQFF. CDR3 in DNA: TGTGCCAGCAGCCCCGGGACAGGGGGCTGGAATGAGCAGTTCTTC. The full variable domain, with the rest looked up from reference TRBV7-3 and TRBJ2-1, is GAGVSQTPSNKVTEKGKYVELRCDPISGHTALYWYRQSLGQGPEFLIYFQGTGAADDSGLPNDRFFAVRPEGSVSTLKIQRTERGDSAVYLCASSPGTGGWNEQFFGPGTRLTVL.

Notes on this clonotype: The junction departs from the called germline gene at one end, perhaps through a read error. The chain combines TRBV7-6 with TRBJ2-3, with TRBD2 as a possible D gene (6 bases). There are 15 residues in the CDR3. Germline CDR1 and CDR2: SGHVS and FNYEAQ. As DNA, the CDR3 is TGTGCCAGCAGCTTAACGGCGGGGACCACAGATACGCGGTATTTT. This gives the protein CASSLTAGTTDTRYF.